These T cell receptor beta chains were read from a single sample in a study of blood T cell repertoires in COVID-19. Profiled with immunoSEQ multiplex PCR; TCRdb holds only in-frame clones, not every one. The sample contains around 620,000 clones, around 89% of which appear only once. Sequenced material: peripheral blood. All receptors come from a woman between 18 and 29 years old with acute or convalescent COVID-19. CDR3s include the opening cysteine and the closing phenylalanine or tryptophan. D genes are given only for firm matches. Size is stated for part of the rows, as once, few or many counts, or as a class when the clone is expanded.

v_gene	d_gene	j_gene	abundance	CDR3nt	CDR3aa
TRBV9	TRBD2	TRBJ2-5	.	TGTGCCAGCAGCGGCCCGGGGGGGCCCGGGACCCAGTACTTC	CASSGPGGPGTQYF
TRBV27	TRBD2	TRBJ2-7	.	TGTGCCAGCAGGCTAGCGGGTTCCTACGAGCAGTACTTC	CASRLAGSYEQYF
TRBV25-1	.	TRBJ2-1	.	TGTGCCAGCAGTGTAGGCGGGGACAATGAGCAGTTCTTC	CASSVGGDNEQFF
TRBV3-1/TRBV3-2	TRBD2	TRBJ2-3	.	TGTGCCAGCAGCCCGGTCCCCCTAGCGGGGGGGCTCGGAGATACGCAGTATTTT	CASSPVPLAGGLGDTQYF
TRBV12-5	.	TRBJ1-1	.	TGTGCTAGTGGTTTTAGTGGGCGATCCTACACTGAAGCTTTCTTT	CASGFSGRSYTEAFF
TRBV6-5	TRBD1	TRBJ1-2	.	TGTGCCAGCATTATGGGACAGGGAAGGTGGGAGGGCTACACCTTC	CASIMGQGRWEGYTF
TRBV27	.	TRBJ2-1	once	TGTGCCAGCAGTTACGGGTACAATGAGCAGTTCTTC	CASSYGYNEQFF
TRBV3-1/TRBV3-2	.	TRBJ1-1	.	TGTGCCAGCAGCCAAGATCTTTACCGGGACACCAACACTGAAGCTTTCTTT	CASSQDLYRDTNTEAFF
TRBV12-5	TRBD1	TRBJ2-2	.	TGTGCTAGTGCCAAGCCCCGGGGACAGGTTTTTTTAGCTGAGTGGGACACCGGGGAGCTGTTTTTT	CASAKPRGQVFLAEWDTGELFF
TRBV5-1	TRBD1	TRBJ2-2	.	TGCGCCAGCAGCTTGCGAGGACAGGTGAACACCGGGGAGCTGTTTTTT	CASSLRGQVNTGELFF